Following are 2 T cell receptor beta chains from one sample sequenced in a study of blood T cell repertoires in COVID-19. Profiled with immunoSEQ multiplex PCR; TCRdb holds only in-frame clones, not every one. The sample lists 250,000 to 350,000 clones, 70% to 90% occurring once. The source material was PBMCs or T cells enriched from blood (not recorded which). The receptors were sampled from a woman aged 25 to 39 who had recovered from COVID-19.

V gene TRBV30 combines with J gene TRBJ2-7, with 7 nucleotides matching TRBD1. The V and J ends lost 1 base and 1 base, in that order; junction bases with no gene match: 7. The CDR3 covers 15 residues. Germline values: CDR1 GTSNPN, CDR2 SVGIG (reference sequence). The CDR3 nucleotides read TGTGCCTGGAGTGCCCCCGGACAGGCATCCTACGAGCAGTACTTC. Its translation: CAWSAPGQASYEQYF.

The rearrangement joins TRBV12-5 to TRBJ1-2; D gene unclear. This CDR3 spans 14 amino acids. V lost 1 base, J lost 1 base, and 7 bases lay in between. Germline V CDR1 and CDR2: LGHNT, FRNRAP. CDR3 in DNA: TGTGCTAGTGGTTTGGGGCAGGTTAACTATGGCTACACCTTC. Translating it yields CASGLGQVNYGYTF.